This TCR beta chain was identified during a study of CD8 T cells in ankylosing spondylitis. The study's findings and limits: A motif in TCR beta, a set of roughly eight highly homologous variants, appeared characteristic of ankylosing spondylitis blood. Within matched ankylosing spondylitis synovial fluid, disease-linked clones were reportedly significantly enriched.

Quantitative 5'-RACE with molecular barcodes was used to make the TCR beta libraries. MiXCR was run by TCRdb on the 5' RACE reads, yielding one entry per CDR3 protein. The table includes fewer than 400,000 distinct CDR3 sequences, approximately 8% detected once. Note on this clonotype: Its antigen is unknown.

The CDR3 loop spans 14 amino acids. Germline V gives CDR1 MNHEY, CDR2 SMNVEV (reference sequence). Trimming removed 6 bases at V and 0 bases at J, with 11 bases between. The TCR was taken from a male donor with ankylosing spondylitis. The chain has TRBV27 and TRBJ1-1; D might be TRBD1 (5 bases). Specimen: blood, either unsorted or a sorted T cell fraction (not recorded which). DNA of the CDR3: TGTGCCAGCAGATATGGGGGGATGAACACTGAAGCTTTCTTT. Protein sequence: CASRYGGMNTEAFF.